This T cell receptor (beta chain) emerged from a study of Tregs in tolerant kidney transplant recipients. Study-level findings and limits: Expanding Tregs on activated donor B cells appeared to best identify donor-specific TCRbeta clones.

Comments on this clone: Its antigen is still unknown.

TCRdb keeps only in-frame clones here, not all; method: immunoSEQ multiplex PCR. This sample has roughly 120,000 clones; 92% occur once, and the top ten carry approximately 0.59%. Between the trimmed V and J ends, which lost 5 bases and 1 base, there was a span of 14 bases. This CDR3 region has 15 residues. CDR1 LNHDA and CDR2 SQIVND come from the germline V gene (reference sequence). The origin of this receptor is a human donor in good health. The sequencing sample was made of CD4+ T cells from blood. This rearrangement joins TRBV19 to TRBJ1-2; D may be TRBD1 (6 bases). The CDR3 protein is CASSFKTGLNYGYTF. DNA for the CDR3: TGTGCCAGTAGTTTCAAGACAGGCCTTAACTATGGCTACACCTTC.